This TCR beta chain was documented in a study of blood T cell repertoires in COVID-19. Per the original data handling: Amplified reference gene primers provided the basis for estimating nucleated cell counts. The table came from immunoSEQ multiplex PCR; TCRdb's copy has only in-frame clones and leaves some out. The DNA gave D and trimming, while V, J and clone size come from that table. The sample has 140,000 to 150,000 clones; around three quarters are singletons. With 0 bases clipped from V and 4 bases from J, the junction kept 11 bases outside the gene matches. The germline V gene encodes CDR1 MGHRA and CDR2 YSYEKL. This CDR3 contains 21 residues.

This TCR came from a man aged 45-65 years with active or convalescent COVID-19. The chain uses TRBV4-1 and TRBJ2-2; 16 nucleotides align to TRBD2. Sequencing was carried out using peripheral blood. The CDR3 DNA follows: TGCGCCAGCAGCCAAGAAGGGCCCCAGGGACTAGCGGGAGGGCGCACCGGGGAGCTGTTTTTT. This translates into CASSQEGPQGLAGGRTGELFF.